The T cell receptor (beta chain) described here comes from a study of blood T cell repertoires in COVID-19. Deletions cut 3 bases from V and 3 bases from J, with 16 bases between. This CDR3 comprises 16 residues. The germline V gene has CDR1 MDHEN and CDR2 SYDVKM. Clones were read by immunoSEQ multiplex PCR, and TCRdb kept only the in-frame ones, dropping some. Here the sample spans nearly 350,000 clones, about 90% being singletons. The V call is TRBV28, the J call TRBJ2-3; the D gene is possibly TRBD2 (5 bases). The source is a young woman who had recovered from COVID-19. Source material: peripheral blood. The CDR3 coding sequence is TGTGCCAGCAGTTTCCCTTCCGGGGTCGGAACAGATACGCAGTATTTT. Translating it yields CASSFPSGVGTDTQYF.